The following is a T cell receptor (beta chain) sequence with its context. The clone's antigen remains unknown. No much larger clonotype is one base removed from it; base qualities were not supplied. The study profiled bulk TCR beta-chain repertoires in matched peripheral blood, tumor and adjacent normal breast tissue taken from some 17 patients with early-stage breast cancer. Before surgery, roughly 5-10 mL of whole blood was collected in EDTA tubes and processed within 2 hours. Peripheral blood mononuclear cells were isolated by Ficoll-Paque centrifugation in SepMate-50 tubes. PBMCs were cryopreserved in roughly 90% FBS with about 10% DMSO in aliquots of about 1.8 to 4 million cells and stored in liquid nitrogen. Genomic DNA was extracted with the Qiagen AllPrep DNA/RNA Mini kit. CDR1 is given as LNHDA and CDR2 as SQIVND, both from the germline V gene (reference sequence). Taken from cysteine to phenylalanine, the CDR3 has 13 residues. This entry keeps only the CDR3 DNA: 39 bases, framed from base 1. Ends trimmed: V by 5 bases, J by 4 bases; bases unmatched to a gene: 5.

The entry originates in a study of early stage breast cancer tumors (TCRdb year 2017). With regard to the full study: Of the approximately 15 invasive breast tumors, around twelve were found to be estrogen receptor-positive, progesterone receptor-positive and HER2-negative. Of the roughly twelve ER+/PR+/HER2- tumors, eight were classified as invasive ductal carcinomas and four as invasive lobular carcinomas. A read coverage of roughly 10-fold per sample was achieved on average. A total of about 2.9 million templates, representing 850,000 to 1,400,000 unique clonotypes, were detected across all samples.

Results and caveats for the whole study, not just this receptor: Because the cohort was small, a breakdown by tumor subtype could not be done. Bulk genomic DNA sequencing of unsorted cells missed chain pairing and functional markers such as CD4, CD8 and FOXP3. Enriched TCRB sequences shared across patients were mostly commonly generated sequences, unlikely to play an important role in the tumor microenvironment. Tumors showed about 2.3-fold higher T cell density and higher clonality than adjacent normal breast tissue. Repertoires from blood and normal breast were more alike than repertoires from blood and tumor, and in about 85% of the 16 patients, comparing each tissue with blood separated tumor from normal.

Each sample was amplified in two independent genomic DNA replicates, using 0.4 to 0.6 ug for blood and around 1.5 ug for tumor or normal breast. Following the manufacturer's instructions, the ImmunoSeq Intro kit was used to carry out TCRB sequencing on genomic DNA. For absolute quantification, the roughly 30-cycle multiplex PCR included proprietary primers along with spike-in control sequences. Single-end 150-bp reads were used to sequence an 87-bp fragment spanning the CDR3 plus the flanking V and J genes. Seven samples, with two replicates for each sample, were multiplexed per lane of an Illumina MiSeq using version 3.0 chemistry. The study's processing was this. The vendor's proprietary pipeline handled the raw data processing, merging both replicates into a single result for each sample. To define clonotypes, the study grouped productive rearrangements that shared the V-gene family, CDR3 amino acid sequence and J-gene segment. Clonality was calculated as 1 minus the normalized Shannon entropy (Pielou evenness) of TCRB abundances. To estimate T cell density, the total number of templates was divided by the number of input cells, which was inferred from the amount of DNA input. Total repertoire diversity and clonality were estimated with Recon using default parameters. A clonotype counted as tumor-enriched if its abundance in tumor exceeded 0.1% and was at least 32-fold higher than its abundance in normal breast. In TCRdb, the immuneACCESS table is reduced to in-frame sequences with V and J assigned. These tables do not hold every clone; where another copy was compared, an unresolved V gene accounts for under half, and the others remain unexplained. V, J and clone size reflect that table, while D and trimming were determined from the DNA. The sample yields about 30,000 clones; around three quarters were counted once. Roughly 31% of the sample is held by the ten biggest clonotypes.

This TCR came from a person aged 45 to 59 with breast cancer. The sequencing sample was made of blood. In this chain, TRBV19 is recombined with TRBJ2-7; 7 central nucleotides agree with TRBD1. The base sequence is TGTGCCAGTAGTTTACAGGGGTGGTACGAGCAGTACTTC. This sequence encodes CASSLQGWYEQYF.